This T cell receptor (beta chain) appears in the sequencing data of a study of STAT5B mutations in CD4+ large granular lymphocyte leukemia. Study-wide background: Among healthy donors, a particular HLA allele went with more CDR3 'QG' motifs. Overall study findings and caveats: TRBV06-family usage was enriched in top patient clones (8/27) versus controls (2/35).

This was a survey-level run. Data came from immunoSEQ multiplex PCR; TCRdb stores just in-frame clones and leaves some out. The data contain some 51,000 clones, roughly 80% of them singletons. The germline gives CDR1 SGHRS, CDR2 YFSETQ. CDR3 length: 15 amino acids. The V end was cut by 2 bases, the J end by 3 bases, with 12 bases between. For this clone: Its antigen remains unidentified.

The chain is built from TRBV5-1 and TRBJ2-1; a possible D gene is TRBD2 (6 bases). The sequenced material came from CD4+ T cells from blood buffy coats. This clonotype originated in a human donor in good health. CDR3 sequence reads: CASSFSSGNYNEQFF. CDR3 sequence (DNA): TGCGCCAGCAGCTTCAGTAGCGGAAACTACAATGAGCAGTTCTTC.